The clone carrying this TCR beta chain appeared a few times. Its antigen remains unknown. Germline V gene lookup returns CDR1 KGHSH and CDR2 LQKENI. This CDR3 spans 14 amino acids. V was clipped by 0 bases and J by 2 bases, with 8 bases between them. General study points: Tumor Tregs overlapped most with tumor, then blood, naive CD4+ cells. Whole repertoires were not studied in the larger cohort, only one V-J beta rearrangement.

Cells sorted as Tregs were CD4+, CD25+ and CD127-/low. Semi-nested PCR with Nested Universal Primer A followed constant-region reverse priming of full-length variable regions. TCRdb fed the 5' RACE reads into MiXCR, producing one record per CDR3 protein. In the table there are about 57,000 distinct CDR3 sequences, roughly 28% of which are singletons. The V gene is TRBV18, the J gene TRBJ2-7, with no clear D. Sequencing input: tumor-infiltrating Tregs sorted from the breast tumor. The TCR originated in a female donor with breast cancer. CDR3 DNA sequence: TGTGCCAGCTCACCACCGGCGGATGCCTACGAGCAGTACTTC. It yields the protein CASSPPADAYEQYF.